The 21 T cell receptor beta chains below all came from one sample that was sequenced in a study of PD-1 blockade in mismatch repair-deficient tumors. This table comes from immunoSEQ multiplex PCR, and its TCRdb copy is limited to in-frame clones, with some not included. The sample consists of some 84,000 clones, about 85% of them appearing once. This specimen consisted of peripheral blood, obtained 12 weeks after starting pembrolizumab. These receptors were collected from an adult with mismatch repair-deficient cancer.

The sample holds one count of this clone. This chain uses TRBV19 with TRBJ2-7; the match to TRBD2 covers 7 bases. Germline CDR1 LNHDA, CDR2 SQIVND (reference sequence). Trimming removed 5 bases from V and 1 base from J; junction bases left unmatched: 5. The CDR3 runs 14 residues. In nucleotides, the CDR3 is TGTGCCAGTAGTCTCGGCGGGAGTTCCTACGAGCAGTACTTC. Translated: CASSLGGSSYEQYF.

The rearrangement uses TRBV13 and TRBJ2-7; TRBD1 agrees at 8 bases. V was clipped by 3 bases and J by 6 bases; unmatched bases: 7. Germline V gives CDR1 PRHDT, CDR2 FYEKMQ (reference sequence). The CDR3 contains 14 residues. CDR3 sequence: CASSLGTGGREQYF. The CDR3 coding sequence is TGTGCCAGCAGCTTGGGGACAGGTGGGCGCGAGCAGTACTTC.

This clone was counted a few times. This chain uses TRBV6-4 with TRBJ2-3; TRBD2 matches 11 bases. The CDR3 consists of 15 residues. With 5 bases clipped from V and 4 bases from J, the junction kept 5 bases outside the gene matches. Germline-derived CDR1 and CDR2 are MRHNA and SNTAGT. The CDR3 is CASSTGTSGADTQYF. CDR3 in DNA: TGTGCCAGCAGTACCGGGACTAGCGGAGCAGATACGCAGTATTTT.

The chain uses TRBV15 and TRBJ1-1; 9 bases align to TRBD1. The CDR3 totals 17 residues. The germline CDR1 and CDR2 sequences are LNHNV and YYDKDF (reference sequence). V lost 8 bases and J lost 1; bases outside the gene matches: 14. Here the CDR3 DNA reads TGTGCCACCCGGGACGCCCGCCAGACAGGGGGGAACACTGAAGCTTTCTTT. Translated: CATRDARQTGGNTEAFF.

The table lists this clone with a few counts. This sequence joins TRBV27 and TRBJ1-5, with 8 bases identical to TRBD1. This CDR3 is built from 14 residues. Germline values: CDR1 MNHEY, CDR2 SMNVEV (reference sequence). Germline trimming cut 6 bases from V and 3 bases from J; bases unmatched to any gene: 4. The CDR3 reads CASRGTGLNQPQHF. The CDR3 coding sequence is TGTGCCAGCAGGGGGACAGGCCTCAATCAGCCCCAGCATTTT.

The rearrangement links TRBV13 to TRBJ2-7; D is possibly TRBD1 (6 bases). CDR3 length equals 13 residues. CDR1 is PRHDT and CDR2 is FYEKMQ in the germline V gene (reference sequence). With 1 base removed from V and 5 bases from J, the gap between germline ends came to 9 bases. The CDR3 DNA follows: TGTGCCAGCAGCTTAGACAGGGTCGACGAGCAGTACTTC. Encoded protein: CASSLDRVDEQYF.

This sequence joins TRBV9 and TRBJ2-3; a weak D match, TRBD2 (6 bases). The V gene's germline CDR1 is SGDLS and CDR2 YYNGEE. The CDR3 length is 15 residues. The ends were cut back, 3 bases at V and 0 bases at J, with 11 bases in the middle. CDR3 nucleotides: TGTGCCAGCAGCGGATTAGCGGCTAGCACAGATACGCAGTATTTT. This translates into CASSGLAASTDTQYF.

This clone has more than one count but fewer than ten. The V call is TRBV11-2, the J call TRBJ1-2; D is uncertain. This CDR3 region has 16 residues. The germline CDR1 and CDR2 sequences are SGHAT and FQNNGV. V gave up 4 bases and J gave up 4 bases, with 19 bases separating them. CDR3 sequence reads: CASSWMVGEGGYGYTF. In DNA, the CDR3 is TGTGCCAGCAGCTGGATGGTCGGGGAAGGAGGCTATGGCTACACCTTC. The full variable domain, rest sourced from reference TRBV11-2 and TRBJ1-2, is EAGVAQSPRYKIIEKRQSVAFWCNPISGHATLYWYQQILGQGPKLLIQFQNNGVVDDSQLPKDRFSAERLKGVDSTLKIQPAKLEDSAVYLCASSWMVGEGGYGYTFGSGTRLTVV.

This chain joins TRBV6-5 and TRBJ2-5; 8 nucleotides line up with TRBD2. The V segment lost 2 bases and the J segment 1 base; nucleotides outside the gene matches: 6. The germline gives CDR1 MNHEY, CDR2 SVGAGI. The CDR3 covers 16 residues. The CDR3, as DNA: TGTGCCAGCAGTTACAGAGCGGGAGTGGCCCAAGAGACCCAGTACTTC. This codes for CASSYRAGVAQETQYF.

The chain links TRBV7-2 to TRBJ2-1; 9 positions agree with TRBD1. V lost 4 bases and J lost 1; bases outside the gene matches: 8. This CDR3 region has 17 residues. The V gene's germline CDR1 is SGHTA and CDR2 FQGNSA. The CDR3 DNA is TGTGCCAGCAGCTGGGTGGGGACAGGGCGGTCCTACAATGAGCAGTTCTTC. This sequence encodes CASSWVGTGRSYNEQFF.

The chain is built from TRBV11-3 and TRBJ1-3, with 7 bases identical to TRBD1. The CDR3 covers 19 residues. V trimming: 0 bases; J trimming: 2 bases; junction bases outside the gene matches: 13. Per the germline V gene, CDR1 is SGHNT and CDR2 is YENEEA. The CDR3 DNA is TGTGCCAGCAGCTTAGAGCCCGGGACAGCGCTAGGGGCTGGAAACACCATATATTTT. Amino acids: CASSLEPGTALGAGNTIYF. Filled out from reference TRBV11-3 and TRBJ1-3, the complete variable domain reads EAGVVQSPRYKIIEKKQPVAFWCNPISGHNTLYWYLQNLGQGPELLIRYENEEAVDDSQLPKDRFSAERLKGVDSTLKIQPAELGDSAVYLCASSLEPGTALGAGNTIYFGEGSWLTVV.

The chain uses TRBV5-4 and TRBJ2-7; no clear D gene. The CDR3 sequence is 13 residues long. V was pared by 1 base and J by 0 bases, with 5 bases between. Germline CDR1 and CDR2: SGHNT and YYREEE (reference sequence). This CDR3 is CASSLRDSYEQYF. For the CDR3, the DNA is TGTGCCAGCAGCTTGAGGGACTCCTACGAGCAGTACTTC.

The chain carries TRBV4-3 and TRBJ2-5; D unclear. Germline V CDR1 and CDR2: LGHNA, YSLEER. The CDR3 covers 15 residues. Trimming removed 0 bases from V and 5 bases from J, with 13 bases in between. CDR3 in amino acids: CASSQDNPGPETQYF. CDR3 coding DNA: TGCGCCAGCAGCCAAGATAATCCGGGTCCTGAGACCCAGTACTTC.

The chain couples TRBV7-9 to TRBJ1-1, with TRBD1 identical over 7 bases. The CDR3 is made up of 13 amino acids. With V trimmed by 6 bases and J by 10 bases, 11 bases remained unmatched. Germline lookup yields CDR1 SEHNR and CDR2 FQNEAQ (reference sequence). The CDR3 coding sequence is TGTGCCAGCAGTCGGGACAGAACCCCGGGAGCTTTCTTT. Its protein product is CASSRDRTPGAFF.

This clone was detected only a few times. V and J are TRBV11-2 and TRBJ2-2, with TRBD1 identical over 8 bases. The germline gives CDR1 SGHAT, CDR2 FQNNGV. The CDR3 totals 13 residues. The V and J ends lost 5 bases and 6 bases, in that order; junction bases with no gene match: 2. CDR3 coding DNA: TGTGCCAGCAGCCGACAGGGGCCCGGGGAGCTGTTTTTT. It yields the protein CASSRQGPGELFF.

The chain carries TRBV6-1 and TRBJ2-1; 8 bases match TRBD2. Per germline, CDR1 MNHNS and CDR2 SASEGT. CDR3 length: 12 amino acids. V shed 4 bases and J 13 bases; nucleotides not matched to a gene: 6. This CDR3 is CASSVGLVDQFF. DNA of the CDR3: TGTGCCAGCAGTGTGGGACTAGTCGATCAGTTCTTC.

The chain links TRBV7-9 to TRBJ2-3, with D perhaps TRBD2 (6 bases). V lost 5 bases and J lost 3, with 9 bases in between. The CDR3 is made up of 13 amino acids. Germline V gene sequence: CDR1 SEHNR, CDR2 FQNEAQ (reference sequence). The CDR3 coding sequence is TGTGCCAGCAGCGACGGGAGTACAGATACGCAGTATTTT. Translating it yields CASSDGSTDTQYF.

The chain joins TRBV2 to TRBJ1-5; D is ambiguous. Germline CDR1 is SNHLY and CDR2 is FYNNEI. The CDR3 consists of 15 residues. The V and J ends lost 7 bases and 4 bases respectively, with 17 bases between them. Written as DNA, the CDR3 is TGTGCCAGCAATGGCCTGGGGAACGGTAATCAGCCCCAGCATTTT. Its protein product is CASNGLGNGNQPQHF.

The rearrangement joins TRBV9 to TRBJ1-1, with D perhaps matching TRBD1 (6 bases). V lost 3 bases and J 3 bases, leaving 9 bases between the germline ends. Germline loops: CDR1 SGDLS, CDR2 YYNGEE. The CDR3 contains 13 residues. This CDR3 reads CASSATGYTEAFF. CDR3 DNA sequence: TGTGCCAGCAGCGCAACAGGGTACACTGAAGCTTTCTTT. The whole variable domain, filled in from reference TRBV9 and TRBJ1-1, reads DSGVTQTPKHLITATGQRVTLRCSPRSGDLSVYWYQQSLDQGLQFLIQYYNGEERAKGNILERFSAQQFPDLHSELNLSSLELGDSALYFCASSATGYTEAFFGQGTRLTVV.

This clone is a singleton in its sample. Other DNA sequences in the same sample also yield this CDR3. This chain links TRBV6-5 with TRBJ2-2; 10 nucleotides align to TRBD1. CDR3 size: 16 residues. Trimming took 2 bases from V and 1 from J; bases not matched to a gene: 1. Germline V CDR1 and CDR2: MNHEY, SVGAGI. CDR3 DNA: TGTGCCAGCAGTTACGGACAGGGGGGGAACACCGGGGAGCTGTTTTTT. It is translated as CASSYGQGGNTGELFF.

The J gene is TRBJ1-2, the V gene TRBV7-9, with D maybe TRBD1 (5 bases). This CDR3 is built from 14 residues. The V gene lost 5 bases and the J gene lost 8 bases, with 18 bases spanning the gap. Germline values: CDR1 SEHNR, CDR2 FQNEAQ (reference sequence). The CDR3 nucleotides read TGTGCCAGCAGCCTGTCAGGCGGGGGGAGCGGCTACACCTTC. Translating it yields CASSLSGGGSGYTF. The whole variable domain, remainder taken from reference TRBV7-9 and TRBJ1-2, is DTGVSQNPRHKITKRGQNVTFRCDPISEHNRLYWYRQTLGQGPEFLTYFQNEAQLEKSRLLSDRFSAERPKGSFSTLEIQRTEQGDSAMYLCASSLSGGGSGYTFGSGTRLTVV.